The 21 T cell receptor beta chains reported below all come from one sample, sequenced in a study of beta chain features in type 1 diabetes. As every portion of the isolated RNA was reverse transcribed, the sequencing read expressed TCRB transcripts. Generated by immunoSEQ multiplex PCR, the TCRdb table keeps only in-frame clones and is missing some. The data contain fewer than 350,000 clones, 15% to 20% of them singletons. Input material: naive CD4+ T cells from blood. The receptor set was obtained from a woman aged 18-35 years in good health.

This chain links TRBV29-1 with TRBJ1-4; TRBD1 might be the D (5 bases). Germline V lookup: CDR1 SQVTM, CDR2 ANQGSEA. V shed 7 bases and J shed 3 bases, with 12 bases lying between them. This CDR3 is built from 13 residues. CDR3 loop: CSGREGANEKLFF. The CDR3 DNA sequence: TGCAGCGGCAGGGAAGGGGCTAATGAAAAACTGTTTTTT.

This chain uses TRBV6-5 with TRBJ2-7; D might be TRBD2 (5 bases). The V end lost 0 bases, the J end lost 1 base, and 13 bases lay between the germline ends. Germline CDR1 and CDR2: MNHEY and SVGAGI. This CDR3 region has 16 residues. CDR3 amino acids: CASSYSGADGSYEQYF. The CDR3 bases are TGTGCCAGCAGTTACTCGGGAGCTGACGGTTCCTACGAGCAGTACTTC.

This clone was detected only a few times. The chain carries TRBV2 and TRBJ2-1; 8 bases match TRBD1. Trimming removed 6 bases from V and 2 bases from J; junction bases left unmatched: 3. The germline V gene encodes CDR1 SNHLY and CDR2 FYNNEI. The CDR3 has 14 residues. CDR3 bases: TGTGCCAGCAGAGGACAGGGCGCCTACAATGAGCAGTTCTTC. Its translation: CASRGQGAYNEQFF.

Worth noting for this clone: Compared with germline, one end of the junction differs, possibly owing to a read error. The V call is TRBV7-7, the J call TRBJ2-1; 9 bases align to TRBD2. This CDR3 spans 15 amino acids. In germline, CDR1 is SSHAT, CDR2 FNYEAQ (reference sequence). CDR3: CASSLTAGGPGEQFF. Written as DNA, the CDR3 is TGTGCTAGCAGCTTAACGGCGGGGGGGCCTGGGGAGCAGTTCTTC.

A few counts support this clone. The V and J genes are TRBV5-4 and TRBJ1-2; TRBD1 agrees at 7 bases. Per the germline V gene, CDR1 is SGHNT and CDR2 is YYREEE (reference sequence). The CDR3 extends over 14 amino acids. V lost 2 bases, J lost 7 bases, and 8 bases stayed unmatched. The CDR3 protein is CASSFQGESRGYTF. The CDR3 coding sequence is TGTGCCAGCAGCTTCCAGGGGGAATCGCGTGGCTACACCTTC.

The V and J genes are TRBV2 and TRBJ1-6; a weak D match, TRBD1 (5 bases). Per germline, CDR1 SNHLY and CDR2 FYNNEI. CDR3 size: 16 residues. Trimming took 4 bases from V and 7 from J, leaving 17 bases between them. This CDR3 is CASSGPSGRQNSPLHF. For the CDR3, the DNA is TGTGCCAGCAGTGGCCCCTCGGGCCGACAGAATTCACCCCTCCACTTT.

In its sample, this clone was seen a few times. The chain couples TRBV2 to TRBJ2-3; D perhaps matches TRBD2 (6 bases). The length of the CDR3 is 13 residues. V was cut by 1 base and J by 5 bases, with 7 bases left in between. From germline, CDR1 is SNHLY and CDR2 FYNNEI. The chain's CDR3 is CASSEVAEDTQYF. For the CDR3, the DNA is TGTGCCAGCAGTGAAGTAGCGGAAGATACGCAGTATTTT.

This clone was counted a single time. V is TRBV9 and J is TRBJ2-1, with 12 bases lining up with TRBD2. CDR1 SGDLS and CDR2 YYNGEE come from the germline V gene. V trimming: 3 bases; J trimming: 4 bases; junction bases outside the gene matches: 5. The CDR3 is made up of 16 amino acids. The CDR3 nucleotides are TGTGCCAGCAGCGATGGAGGGACTAGCGGGTACAATGAGCAGTTCTTC. Translation gives CASSDGGTSGYNEQFF.

DNA for the CDR3: TGTGCCAGCAGCCAAGATCTGGGCAGGGTGAACACTGAAGCTTTCTTT. Its protein product is CASSQDLGRVNTEAFF. This chain joins TRBV14 and TRBJ1-1; the D gene is possibly TRBD1 (5 bases). Germline lookup yields CDR1 SGHDN and CDR2 FVKESK. The CDR3 has 16 amino acids. V gave up 0 bases and J gave up 0 bases, with 11 bases separating them.

The V and J genes are TRBV5-1 and TRBJ1-6; TRBD1 might be the D (6 bases). Germline CDR1 SGHRS, CDR2 YFSETQ. The CDR3 length is 14 residues. Trimming cost V 0 bases and J 8 bases, with 9 bases left between them. CDR3 sequence reads: CASSLDRADSPLHF. The CDR3 nucleotides read TGCGCCAGCAGCTTGGACAGGGCGGATTCACCCCTCCACTTT.

This clone was seen more than once but under ten times. V is TRBV5-6 and J is TRBJ2-4; 7 nucleotides line up with TRBD1. Germline trimming cut 0 bases from V and 0 bases from J; bases unmatched to any gene: 9. This CDR3 has 18 residues. Germline V gene sequence: CDR1 SGHDT, CDR2 YYEEEE. CDR3 loop: CASSLGPDRALAKNIQYF. The CDR3 region has the DNA TGTGCCAGCAGCTTGGGTCCCGACAGGGCTTTAGCCAAAAACATTCAGTACTTC.

This rearrangement joins TRBV9 to TRBJ2-3; possible D gene TRBD1, 6 bases. V lost 0 bases to trimming and J lost 6 bases, with 14 bases between them. This CDR3 has 15 residues. CDR1 is SGDLS and CDR2 is YYNGEE in the germline V gene. The CDR3 is CASSVEGVRADTQYF. The CDR3 coding sequence is TGTGCCAGCAGCGTAGAGGGGGTCCGTGCGGATACGCAGTATTTT.

This clone has more than one count but fewer than ten. The chain has TRBV10-3 and TRBJ2-5; D call uncertain. The V end lost 4 bases, the J end lost 5 bases, and 11 bases lay between the germline ends. This CDR3 spans 13 amino acids. Germline lookup yields CDR1 ENHRY and CDR2 SYGVKD. The CDR3 bases are TGTGCCATCAGTGGAACTATCCAGGAGACCCAGTACTTC. Protein: CAISGTIQETQYF.

This clone appeared a few times. The chain uses TRBV18 and TRBJ1-6, with 9 bases lining up with TRBD1. This CDR3 has 15 amino acids. From germline, CDR1 is KGHSH and CDR2 LQKENI. Trimming removed 2 bases from V and 7 bases from J; junction bases left unmatched: 3. The CDR3, as DNA: TGTGCCAGCTCACCAACCGGGACAGGGAATTCACCCCTCCACTTT. It encodes CASSPTGTGNSPLHF.

This clone came up a few times. This rearrangement joins TRBV19 to TRBJ1-2; TRBD1 is a possible D gene (5 bases). Trimming cost V 5 bases and J 1 base, with 17 bases left between them. Per the germline V gene, CDR1 is LNHDA and CDR2 is SQIVND (reference sequence). This CDR3 has 16 residues. As DNA, the CDR3 is TGTGCCAGTAGTTACAGCCCGCGGGACCTTAACTATGGCTACACCTTC. The encoded protein is CASSYSPRDLNYGYTF.

This clone was recorded a few times. The chain combines TRBV11-2 with TRBJ1-1; weak D call: TRBD1 (5 bases). This CDR3 comprises 14 residues. Trimming left V 3 bases short and J 1 base short, with 9 bases between. CDR1 is SGHAT, CDR2 FQNNGV, per germline. In DNA, the CDR3 is TGTGCCAGCAGCTTGTATCAGGGGAACACTGAAGCTTTCTTT. It yields the protein CASSLYQGNTEAFF.

This clone was counted a few times. The chain joins TRBV7-9 to TRBJ2-2; D may be TRBD1 (6 bases). The ends were cut back, 4 bases at V and 9 bases at J, with 12 bases in the middle. The CDR3 runs 13 residues. The germline CDR1 and CDR2 sequences are SEHNR and FQNEAQ (reference sequence). The CDR3 DNA reads as TGTGCCAGCAGCTCGGACAGCTTTAGGGAGCTGTTTTTT. As protein: CASSSDSFRELFF.

This clone was seen a few times. The CDR3 nucleotides read TGTGCAGGGGGACAGACGAGGACCGGGGAGCTGTTTTTT. Encoded protein: CAGGQTRTGELFF. This chain connects TRBV10-3 to TRBJ2-2; 7 bases line up with TRBD1. Germline CDR1 ENHRY, CDR2 SYGVKD. This CDR3 spans 13 amino acids.

This clone was found a few times. This chain links TRBV30 with TRBJ1-2, with D unclear. This CDR3 has 13 amino acids. The V gene's germline CDR1 is GTSNPN and CDR2 SVGIG (reference sequence). The V end lost 2 bases, the J end lost 7 bases, and 14 bases lay between the germline ends. The CDR3, as DNA: TGTGCCTGGAGTCAAACCGGGGAGTTTGGCTACACCTTC. Translated: CAWSQTGEFGYTF.

V gene TRBV7-2 combines with J gene TRBJ1-5, with D perhaps TRBD1 (5 bases). V lost 4 bases to trimming and J lost 2 bases, with 12 bases between them. This CDR3 has 15 residues. CDR1 SGHTA and CDR2 FQGNSA come from the germline V gene. The CDR3 here is CASSYQGFGNQPQHF. The CDR3 coding sequence is TGTGCCAGCAGCTACCAGGGTTTTGGCAATCAGCCCCAGCATTTT.

This chain connects TRBV16 to TRBJ1-1; D gene ambiguous. V was pared by 2 bases and J by 1 base, with 8 bases between. The germline CDR1 and CDR2 sequences are KGHSY and FQNENV. CDR3 size: 14 residues. CDR3 loop: CASSQAAKNTEAFF. CDR3 coding DNA: TGTGCCAGCAGCCAAGCGGCTAAGAACACTGAAGCTTTCTTT.